Each of the 21 T cell receptor beta chains below was sequenced from the same sample in a study of untreated major depressive disorder listed by TCRdb under 2018. The library was prepared using the immunoSEQ multiplex PCR assay. The source is immuneACCESS, and TCRdb retained only in-frame sequences with V and J called. Part of the clones is not carried over; for the studies checked, unresolved V genes explain less than half of this, and the remainder is unexplained. The sample table shows 20,000 to 25,000 clones, and roughly 89% are seen once. Around 0.5% of the sample is held by the ten biggest clonotypes. Sequencing was carried out using CD4+ T cells from PBMCs. The receptors here all came from a woman aged 40 to 49 in good health.

In its sample, this clone was seen once. J is TRBJ2-3 and V is TRBV4-1; D is perhaps TRBD2 (6 bases). Germline CDR1 is MGHRA and CDR2 is YSYEKL. This CDR3 is 15 amino acids long. Trimming removed 2 bases at V and 0 bases at J, with 9 bases between. CDR3 sequence: CASSQLGTSTDTQYF. In nucleotides, the CDR3 is TGCGCCAGCAGCCAACTCGGGACTAGCACAGATACGCAGTATTTT.

The chain links TRBV2 to TRBJ1-1; 7 nucleotides line up with TRBD1. After removal of 7 bases from V and 3 bases from J, the junction contained 5 bases not matched to a gene. The length of the CDR3 is 13 residues. Germline V gives CDR1 SNHLY, CDR2 FYNNEI. CDR3 residues: CASKETGHTEAFF. DNA for the CDR3: TGTGCCAGCAAGGAGACAGGGCACACTGAAGCTTTCTTT.

The rearrangement joins TRBV5-1 to TRBJ2-3; 7 nucleotides align to TRBD2. V lost 0 bases, J lost 6 bases, and 7 bases stayed unmatched. Germline V gene data show CDR1 as SGHRS and CDR2 as YFSETQ. The CDR3 is made up of 15 amino acids. The CDR3 DNA is TGCGCCAGCAGCTTGGCCGGGGGGATGTTGGATACGCAGTATTTT. Translated: CASSLAGGMLDTQYF.

This rearrangement joins TRBV10-3 to TRBJ1-6; tentatively, D is TRBD1 (5 bases). Trimming cost V 2 bases and J 5 bases, with 10 bases left between them. Germline V gives CDR1 ENHRY, CDR2 SYGVKD. The CDR3 runs 15 residues. CDR3 sequence: CAISEDRSNNSPLHF. In DNA form, the CDR3 reads TGTGCCATCAGTGAGGACAGATCAAATAATTCACCCCTCCACTTT.

This clone was recorded once. This chain uses TRBV6-5 with TRBJ2-7; TRBD2 might be the D (7 bases). The germline CDR1 and CDR2 sequences are MNHEY and SVGAGI. This CDR3 has 15 residues. Trimming shortened V by 6 bases and J by 1 base, and 16 bases separated the two germline ends. The CDR3 here is CASRGRGRGSYEQYF. For the CDR3, the DNA is TGTGCCAGCAGAGGACGGGGGCGGGGGTCCTACGAGCAGTACTTC.

This chain links TRBV19 with TRBJ1-2, with D possibly being TRBD1 (5 bases). Germline loops: CDR1 LNHDA, CDR2 SQIVND (reference sequence). The V gene lost 7 bases and the J gene lost 1 base, with 13 bases spanning the gap. The CDR3 has 14 residues. As DNA, the CDR3 is TGTGCCAGTACCACCTGGGGGAATAACTATGGCTACACCTTC. Residues: CASTTWGNNYGYTF.

The rearrangement links TRBV6-1 to TRBJ2-7, with TRBD2 matching 9 bases. The germline V gene encodes CDR1 MNHNS and CDR2 SASEGT. The V gene end was trimmed by 8 bases and the J gene end by 6 bases; junction bases not matched to a gene: 11. The CDR3 has 14 amino acids. The CDR3 here is CASDPSGNRFEQYF. The CDR3 region has the DNA TGTGCCAGCGATCCTAGCGGGAATCGGTTCGAGCAGTACTTC.

DNA for the CDR3: TGTGCCAGCAGCTTGTTTAGCGGGGGGGTCACAGATACGCAGTATTTT. This codes for CASSLFSGGVTDTQYF. The chain is built from TRBV7-3 and TRBJ2-3; 11 bases are shared with TRBD2. V dropped 3 bases and J dropped 2; count of bases not matched to a gene: 4. This CDR3 has 16 amino acids. The germline V gene has CDR1 SGHTA and CDR2 FQGTGA.

Only one count was recorded for this clone. The rearrangement uses TRBV5-8 and TRBJ1-2, with a tentative D call TRBD1 (5 bases). This CDR3 has 16 residues. Germline loops: CDR1 SGHTS, CDR2 YDEGEE. V lost 0 bases, J lost 5 bases, and 17 bases lay in between. CDR3 in DNA: TGTGCCAGCAGCTTGGCCGGGACGGGGGATCCATATGGCTACACCTTC. Translating gives CASSLAGTGDPYGYTF.

V usage is TRBV11-1 and J usage is TRBJ2-7, with D possibly TRBD1 on 5 matching bases. CDR3 length: 15 amino acids. The germline gives CDR1 SGHAT, CDR2 FQDESV (reference sequence). Trimming shortened V by 2 bases and J by 0 bases, and 11 bases separated the two germline ends. CDR3 bases: TGTGCCAGCAGCTTATTTACAGGTATCTCCTACGAGCAGTACTTC. It is translated as CASSLFTGISYEQYF.

The V and J genes are TRBV25-1 and TRBJ1-4; unclear D gene. V lost 7 bases to trimming and J lost 5 bases, with 14 bases between them. Germline V CDR1 and CDR2: MGHDK, SYGVNS. The CDR3 runs to 14 residues. The DNA for the CDR3 is TGTGCCAGCACCCCACCGGGTCGAAATGAAAAACTGTTTTTT. It yields the protein CASTPPGRNEKLFF. Using reference TRBV25-1 and TRBJ1-4 for the parts outside the CDR3, the full variable domain is EADIYQTPRYLVIGTGKKITLECSQTMGHDKMYWYQQDPGMELHLIHYSYGVNSTEKGDLSSESTVSRIRTEHFPLTLESARPSHTSQYLCASTPPGRNEKLFFGSGTQLSVL.

The J gene is TRBJ1-5, the V gene TRBV19; D gene unclear. The V and J ends lost 5 bases and 9 bases respectively, with 23 bases between them. Germline V lookup: CDR1 LNHDA, CDR2 SQIVND (reference sequence). The CDR3 loop spans 16 amino acids. The CDR3 nucleotides read TGTGCCAGTAGTGGGGTGTCGCCCAATAACCGTGGGCCCCAGCATTTT. Translating it yields CASSGVSPNNRGPQHF.

A few counts support this clone. The chain has TRBV2 and TRBJ1-5; D is possibly TRBD1 (6 bases). Germline values: CDR1 SNHLY, CDR2 FYNNEI. Between the trimmed V and J ends, which lost 5 bases and 0 bases, there was a span of 11 bases. The CDR3 length is 15 residues. This CDR3 reads CASSRTVYSNQPQHF. The CDR3 region has the DNA TGTGCCAGCAGTCGGACAGTTTATAGCAATCAGCCCCAGCATTTT.

This chain connects TRBV7-2 to TRBJ2-3; TRBD1 matches at 9 bases. Trimming took 5 bases from V and 7 from J; bases not matched to a gene: 7. CDR1 is SGHTA, CDR2 FQGNSA, per germline. This CDR3 has 14 residues. CDR3 coding DNA: TGTGCCAGCAGCGATATCACAGGGGGCCATACGCAGTATTTT. Translated: CASSDITGGHTQYF.

The rearrangement joins TRBV5-5 to TRBJ1-3, with D possibly TRBD1 on 5 matching bases. V was trimmed by 0 bases and J by 1 base, leaving 23 bases between them. The germline V gene has CDR1 SGHKS and CDR2 YYEKEE (reference sequence). The CDR3 loop spans 20 amino acids. As DNA, the CDR3 is TGTGCCAGCAGCTTGGTCGCGGTCTTATGGCAGGGAGGTTCTGGAAACACCATATATTTT. Amino acid sequence: CASSLVAVLWQGGSGNTIYF. Drawing the rest from reference TRBV5-5 and TRBJ1-3, the complete variable domain is DAGVTQSPTHLIKTRGQQVTLRCSPISGHKSVSWYQQVLGQGPQFIFQYYEKEERGRGNFPDRFSARQFPNYSSELNVNALLLGDSALYLCASSLVAVLWQGGSGNTIYFGEGSWLTVV.

This clone was seen once. The chain is built from TRBV5-4 and TRBJ2-7, with a possible D match to TRBD2 (6 bases). The CDR3 extends over 12 amino acids. Germline V gene lookup returns CDR1 SGHNT and CDR2 YYREEE (reference sequence). V was cut by 4 bases and J by 7 bases, with 12 bases left in between. In DNA, the CDR3 is TGTGCCAGCAGCATTCAGGAGGGGGAGCAGTACTTC. Protein product: CASSIQEGEQYF.

This clone came up once. The rearrangement joins TRBV6-5 to TRBJ1-1; D gene ambiguous. This CDR3 has 15 residues. The V and J ends lost 5 bases and 1 base respectively, with 14 bases between them. Germline-derived CDR1 and CDR2 are MNHEY and SVGAGI. The CDR3 protein is CASSHHNNPNTEAFF. The CDR3, as DNA: TGTGCCAGCAGTCATCATAACAACCCGAACACTGAAGCTTTCTTT.

This rearrangement joins TRBV11-2 to TRBJ2-5; TRBD2 matches 8 bases. V shed 4 bases and J 5 bases; nucleotides not matched to a gene: 3. Germline V gene lookup returns CDR1 SGHAT and CDR2 FQNNGV. The CDR3 has 13 amino acids. The CDR3 protein is CASSWGLGETQYF. CDR3 DNA sequence: TGTGCCAGCAGCTGGGGACTAGGGGAGACCCAGTACTTC.

The chain joins TRBV7-2 to TRBJ2-7; 7 positions match TRBD2. The CDR3 extends over 15 amino acids. V lost 1 base to trimming and J lost 1 base; unmatched junction nucleotides: 4. Germline CDR1 and CDR2: SGHTA and FQGNSA. In DNA form, the CDR3 reads TGTGCCAGCAGCTTAGTTGGGGGGGAGTCCTACGAGCAGTACTTC. Amino acid sequence: CASSLVGGESYEQYF.

The CDR3 DNA follows: TGTGCCAGCAGCTTCAGGACAGCTTATGGCTACACCTTC. It encodes CASSFRTAYGYTF. The rearrangement uses TRBV7-2 and TRBJ1-2, with a possible D match to TRBD1 (6 bases). This CDR3 spans 13 amino acids. V was shortened by 3 bases and J by 5 bases, with 10 bases between the two germline ends. Looked up from germline, CDR1 is SGHTA and CDR2 is FQGNSA. The whole variable domain, remainder taken from reference TRBV7-2 and TRBJ1-2, is GAGVSQSPSNKVTEKGKDVELRCDPISGHTALYWYRQSLGQGLEFLIYFQGNSAPDKSGLPSDRFSAERTGGSVSTLTIQRTQQEDSAVYLCASSFRTAYGYTFGSGTRLTVV.

The V call is TRBV6-6, the J call TRBJ2-7; 10 bases match TRBD1. Trimming at V came to 6 bases and at J to 1 base, leaving 3 bases not matched to a gene. The CDR3 extends over 14 amino acids. Germline assignment: CDR1 MNHNY and CDR2 SVGAGI (reference sequence). In nucleotides, the CDR3 is TGTGCCAGCAGGTCGGGACAGGGGTCCTACGAGCAGTACTTC. As protein: CASRSGQGSYEQYF.